This passage covers 15 T cell receptor beta chains from one sample sequenced in a study of blood T cells in healthy people across ages. The second PCR ran roughly 6 to 11 cycles with a sample-barcoded 5' primer and J-beta primers. Each CDR3 protein is one row after TCRdb ran MiXCR on the 5' RACE reads. The sample comprises about 800,000 distinct CDR3 sequences, 55% to 70% of which are singletons, and about 20% rests with the top ten. The sample consisted of blood. The receptor source for this set is a man aged 25-45 years in good health.

This rearrangement joins TRBV5-6 to TRBJ2-7; weak D call: TRBD1 (6 bases). CDR3 length: 13 residues. V was cut by 2 bases and J by 3 bases, with 9 bases left in between. Germline V gene lookup returns CDR1 SGHDT and CDR2 YYEEEE. The CDR3 protein is CASSFTGYYEQYF. In DNA, the CDR3 is TGTGCCAGCAGCTTTACAGGGTACTACGAGCAGTACTTC.

This clonotype appeared a single time. In DNA, the CDR3 is TGTGCCAGCAGCTTTTCTAGGGGAAACAATGAGCAGTTCTTC. This translates into CASSFSRGNNEQFF. The genes are TRBV6-1 and TRBJ2-1, with a tentative D call TRBD1 (5 bases). Germline CDR1 reads MNHNS; CDR2 reads SASEGT. CDR3 length equals 14 residues. Trimming left V 6 bases short and J 5 bases short, with 14 bases between.

This clonotype was counted ten times or more. The chain recombines TRBV12-3 or TRBV12-4 with TRBJ1-6, with TRBD1 matching 9 bases. The CDR3 is 18 residues long. The V segment lost 6 bases and the J segment 0 bases; nucleotides outside the gene matches: 9. The CDR3 is CASSETGGANSYNSPLHF. The CDR3 bases are TGTGCCAGCAGCGAAACAGGGGGCGCAAACTCCTATAATTCACCCCTCCACTTT.

The gene calls are TRBV30 and TRBJ2-1; 7 nucleotides match TRBD2. Per the germline V gene, CDR1 is GTSNPN and CDR2 is SVGIG (reference sequence). There are 12 residues in the CDR3. After removal of 5 bases from V and 15 bases from J, the junction contained 13 bases not matched to a gene. The CDR3 protein is CAWELTSASPFF. CDR3 coding DNA: TGTGCCTGGGAACTAACTAGCGCGAGTCCGTTCTTC. Full variable domain (rest looked up from reference TRBV30 and TRBJ2-1): SQTIHQWPATLVQPVGSPLSLECTVEGTSNPNLYWYRQAAGRGLQLLFYSVGIGQISSEVPQNLSASRPQDRQFILSSKKLLLSDSGFYLCAWELTSASPFFGPGTRLTVL.

This chain joins TRBV4-3 and TRBJ2-7; D unclear. The end of the DNA fits TRBJ2-5 better, so the J call may be wrong. Germline lookup yields CDR1 LGHNA and CDR2 YSLEER. This CDR3 has 15 amino acids. The CDR3 region is CASSQEWGRTETQYF. CDR3 nucleotides: TGCGCCAGCAGCCAAGAATGGGGTCGTACGGAGACCCAGTACTTC.

This clonotype was counted a few times. V gene TRBV20-1 combines with J gene TRBJ1-2, with D possibly TRBD1 on 5 matching bases. Trimming cost V 1 base and J 6 bases, with 18 bases left between them. The CDR3 consists of 15 residues. The germline V gene has CDR1 DFQATT and CDR2 SNEGSKA (reference sequence). The CDR3 coding sequence is TGCAGTGCTAGAGCTCCTTCGACCTACAGGAATGGCTACACCTTC. Amino acids: CSARAPSTYRNGYTF.

This clonotype occurred many times. The chain recombines TRBV7-9 with TRBJ2-6; D possibly matches TRBD1 or TRBD2 (5 bases each). V was trimmed by 4 bases and J by 0 bases, leaving 13 bases between them. CDR1 SEHNR and CDR2 FQNEAQ come from the germline V gene (reference sequence). The CDR3 totals 17 residues. The CDR3 region has the DNA TGTGCCAGCAGCTCACCGGGGCCTAGCTCTGGGGCCAACGTCCTGACTTTC. Translated, it gives CASSSPGPSSGANVLTF. Combining the CDR3 with reference TRBV7-9 and TRBJ2-6 gives the whole variable domain DTGVSQNPRHKITKRGQNVTFRCDPISEHNRLYWYRQTLGQGPEFLTYFQNEAQLEKSRLLSDRFSAERPKGSFSTLEIQRTEQGDSAMYLCASSSPGPSSGANVLTFGAGSRLTVL.

The chain combines TRBV10-3 with TRBJ1-5; D ambiguous. Germline V CDR1 and CDR2: ENHRY, SYGVKD. V dropped 0 bases and J dropped 4 bases, with 7 bases sitting between them. The CDR3 has 14 residues. Here the CDR3 reads CAISESVGNQPQHF. CDR3 coding DNA: TGTGCCATCAGTGAGTCGGTGGGGAATCAGCCCCAGCATTTT.

The rearrangement links TRBV12-3 or TRBV12-4 to TRBJ2-1, with D hard to call. This CDR3 has 15 residues. Trimming stripped 0 bases from V and 2 bases from J, with 8 bases between. Written as DNA, the CDR3 is TGTGCCAGCAGTTTAGCTCGGAGACCCTACAATGAGCAGTTCTTC. It specifies CASSLARRPYNEQFF.

The genes are TRBV27 and TRBJ1-2, with 9 bases fitting TRBD1. The ends lost 3 bases at V and 5 bases at J; junction bases unmatched: 7. The CDR3 extends over 15 amino acids. Germline V gene lookup returns CDR1 MNHEY and CDR2 SMNVEV (reference sequence). CDR3 bases: TGTGCCAGCAGTTTCCAGGACAGGGGCTTATATGGCTACACCTTC. Its protein is CASSFQDRGLYGYTF.

The chain combines TRBV6-5 with TRBJ2-2; 7 nucleotides match TRBD1. The V gene end was trimmed by 4 bases and the J gene end by 4 bases; junction bases not matched to a gene: 9. The CDR3 length is 16 residues. The germline V gene has CDR1 MNHEY and CDR2 SVGAGI. The CDR3 here is CASSSEGAEGTGELFF. DNA of the CDR3: TGTGCCAGCAGTTCCGAGGGGGCCGAGGGCACCGGGGAGCTGTTTTTT.

This chain connects TRBV12-3 or TRBV12-4 to TRBJ2-4, with D perhaps TRBD1 (6 bases). CDR3 length: 17 residues. Trimming pared 4 bases from V and 0 bases from J, leaving 16 bases between. The CDR3: CASSSPLDSLAKNIQYF. CDR3 nucleotide sequence: TGTGCCAGCAGTTCCCCCTTGGACAGCCTAGCCAAAAACATTCAGTACTTC.

In the case of this clonotype: The germline gene is not matched at one end of the junction; a read error may be the cause. This chain links TRBV11-1 with TRBJ2-1; TRBD2 is a possible D gene (6 bases). CDR1 and CDR2 (germline): SGHAT, FQDESV (reference sequence). The CDR3 loop spans 16 amino acids. In DNA, the CDR3 is TGTGCCAGCAGCTCGGGACTCCATCGCCCCTACAATAAGCAGTTCTTC. It codes for CASSSGLHRPYNKQFF.

The chain is built from TRBV7-2 and TRBJ2-1; D unresolved. This CDR3 comprises 15 residues. In germline, CDR1 is SGHTA, CDR2 FQGNSA. Trimming took off 4 bases at V and 5 bases at J, with 15 bases between the two ends. This CDR3 reads CASSSQPGGHNEQFF. The CDR3 nucleotides read TGTGCCAGCAGCTCCCAGCCCGGTGGGCACAATGAGCAGTTCTTC.

This chain connects TRBV7-9 to TRBJ1-1; 7 bases are a match to TRBD1. Germline V CDR1 and CDR2: SEHNR, FQNEAQ (reference sequence). The CDR3 is 14 amino acids. With 5 bases clipped from V and 0 bases from J, the junction kept 3 bases outside the gene matches. CDR3 protein: CASSRGQMNTEAFF. The CDR3 bases are TGTGCCAGCAGCCGGGGACAGATGAACACTGAAGCTTTCTTT. The whole variable domain, filled in from reference TRBV7-9 and TRBJ1-1, reads DTGVSQNPRHKITKRGQNVTFRCDPISEHNRLYWYRQTLGQGPEFLTYFQNEAQLEKSRLLSDRFSAERPKGSFSTLEIQRTEQGDSAMYLCASSRGQMNTEAFFGQGTRLTVV.